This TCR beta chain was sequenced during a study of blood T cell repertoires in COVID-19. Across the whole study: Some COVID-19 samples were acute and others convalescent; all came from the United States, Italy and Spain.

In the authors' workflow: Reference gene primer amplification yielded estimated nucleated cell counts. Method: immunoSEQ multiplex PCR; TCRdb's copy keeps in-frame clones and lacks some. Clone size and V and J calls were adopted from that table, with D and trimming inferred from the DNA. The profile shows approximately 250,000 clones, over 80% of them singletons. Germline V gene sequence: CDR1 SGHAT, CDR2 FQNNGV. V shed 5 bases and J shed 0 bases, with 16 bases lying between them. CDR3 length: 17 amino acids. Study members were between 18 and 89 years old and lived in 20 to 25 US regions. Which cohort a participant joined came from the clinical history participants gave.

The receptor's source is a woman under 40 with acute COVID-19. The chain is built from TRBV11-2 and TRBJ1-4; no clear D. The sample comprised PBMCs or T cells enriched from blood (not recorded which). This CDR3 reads CASSLSGREATNEKLFF. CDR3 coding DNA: TGTGCCAGCAGCCTCTCTGGACGGGAAGCAACTAATGAAAAACTGTTTTTT.